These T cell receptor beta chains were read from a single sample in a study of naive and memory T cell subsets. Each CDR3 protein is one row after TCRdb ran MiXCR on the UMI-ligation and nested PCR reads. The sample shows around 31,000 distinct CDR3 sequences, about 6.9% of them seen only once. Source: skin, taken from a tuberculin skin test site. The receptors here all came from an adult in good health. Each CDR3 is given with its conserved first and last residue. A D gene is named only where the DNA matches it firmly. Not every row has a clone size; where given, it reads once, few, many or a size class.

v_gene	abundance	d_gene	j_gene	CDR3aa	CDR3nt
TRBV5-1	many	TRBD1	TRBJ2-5	CASSLAAGQGAQETQYF	TGCGCCAGCAGCTTGGCCGCGGGACAGGGAGCGCAAGAGACCCAGTACTTC
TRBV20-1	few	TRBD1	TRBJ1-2	CSAIDRVGNGDTF	TGCAGTGCTATCGACAGGGTTGGAAATGGCGACACCTTC
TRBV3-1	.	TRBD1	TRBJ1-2	CASTTGGRGYTF	TGTGCCAGCACCACAGGGGGAAGGGGCTACACCTTC
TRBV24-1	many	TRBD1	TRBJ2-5	CATSDPGQGKTQYF	TGTGCCACCAGTGATCCAGGACAGGGCAAGACCCAGTACTTC
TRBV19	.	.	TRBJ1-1	CASTREVMNTEAFF	TGTGCCAGTACGAGGGAGGTGATGAACACTGAAGCTTTCTTT
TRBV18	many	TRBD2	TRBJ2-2	CASSPARAGSNTGELFF	TGTGCCAGCTCACCAGCTCGAGCGGGGTCGAACACCGGGGAGCTGTTTTTT
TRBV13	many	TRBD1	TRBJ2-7	CASRPGTGGPSSYEQYF	TGTGCCAGCAGGCCCGGGACAGGGGGACCCTCTTCCTACGAGCAGTACTTC
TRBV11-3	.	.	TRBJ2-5	CASSFTGQETQYF	TGTGCCAGCAGCTTTACAGGACAAGAGACCCAGTACTTC
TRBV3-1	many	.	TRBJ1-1	CASSQRSMNTEAFF	TGTGCCAGCAGCCAAAGGAGCATGAACACTGAAGCTTTCTTT
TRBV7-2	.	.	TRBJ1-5	CASSLWDSNQPQHF	TGTGCCAGCAGCTTATGGGATAGCAATCAGCCCCAGCATTTT
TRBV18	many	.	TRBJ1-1	CASSPAADTEAFF	TGTGCCAGCTCACCAGCGGCCGACACTGAAGCTTTCTTT
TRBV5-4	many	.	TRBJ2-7	CASSSMDGPYEQYF	TGTGCCAGCAGCAGTATGGACGGCCCCTACGAGCAGTACTTC
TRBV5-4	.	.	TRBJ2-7	CASSQAHASSYEQYF	TGTGCCAGCAGCCAGGCTCATGCGAGCTCCTACGAGCAGTACTTC
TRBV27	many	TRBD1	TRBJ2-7	CASSLTGSDEQYF	TGTGCCAGCAGTTTGACAGGGAGCGACGAGCAGTACTTC
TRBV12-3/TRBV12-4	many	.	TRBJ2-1	CASSAGPSAGYNEQFF	TGTGCCAGCAGTGCCGGACCCTCGGCCGGGTACAATGAGCAGTTCTTC
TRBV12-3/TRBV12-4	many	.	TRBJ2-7	CASNNSGRGRSYEQYF	TGTGCCAGCAACAACTCCGGGCGGGGCCGATCCTACGAGCAGTACTTC
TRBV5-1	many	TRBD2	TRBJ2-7	CASSGLAGVSSYEQYF	TGCGCCAGCTCGGGACTAGCGGGGGTTAGCTCCTACGAGCAGTACTTC
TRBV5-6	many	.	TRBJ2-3	CASNPGGASTDTQYF	TGTGCCAGCAACCCAGGGGGGGCCAGCACAGATACGCAGTATTTT
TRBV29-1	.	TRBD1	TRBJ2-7	CSVRDSFSYEQYF	TGCAGCGTACGGGACAGCTTCTCCTACGAGCAGTACTTC
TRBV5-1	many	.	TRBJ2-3	CASSGPESTDTQYF	TGCGCCAGCAGCGGACCCGAAAGCACAGATACGCAGTATTTT
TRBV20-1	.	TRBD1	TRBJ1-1	CSATKPSGGRDTEAFF	TGCAGTGCCACAAAACCCTCAGGGGGTCGTGATACTGAAGCTTTCTTT
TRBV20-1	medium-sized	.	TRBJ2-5	CSARGLVGTPIETQYF	TGCAGTGCTAGAGGTCTGGTCGGGACACCCATAGAGACCCAGTACTTC
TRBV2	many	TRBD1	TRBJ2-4	CASEQGFGKNIQYF	TGTGCCAGCGAACAGGGGTTCGGCAAAAACATTCAGTACTTC
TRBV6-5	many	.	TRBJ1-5	CASSPLGVHQPQHF	TGTGCCAGCAGTCCTCTAGGGGTGCATCAGCCCCAGCATTTT
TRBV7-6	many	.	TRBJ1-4	CASSLALGSDEKLFF	TGTGCCAGCAGCTTAGCACTGGGGTCGGATGAAAAACTGTTTTTT
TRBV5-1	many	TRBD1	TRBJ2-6	CASRPGQGFSGANVLTF	TGCGCCAGCAGACCGGGACAGGGGTTCTCTGGGGCCAACGTCCTGACTTTC
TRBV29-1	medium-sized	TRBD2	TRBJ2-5	CSSSGGLGGETQYF	TGCAGCTCAAGCGGGGGGCTGGGTGGTGAGACCCAGTACTTC
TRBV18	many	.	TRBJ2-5	CASSQTGTQYF	TGTGCCAGCTCGCAGACCGGGACCCAGTACTTC
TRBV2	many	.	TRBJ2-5	CASSEETQYF	TGTGCCAGCAGTGAAGAGACCCAGTACTTC
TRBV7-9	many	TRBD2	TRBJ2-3	CASSSRLAGGSTNTQYF	TGTGCCAGCAGCTCGCGACTAGCGGGGGGGAGCACGAATACGCAGTATTTT
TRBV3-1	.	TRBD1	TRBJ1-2	CASSPTGGKYGYTF	TGTGCCAGCAGCCCGACAGGGGGCAAGTATGGCTACACCTTC
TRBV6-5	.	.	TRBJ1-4	CASSYSWTAFNEKLFF	TGTGCCAGCAGTTACTCCTGGACAGCTTTTAATGAAAAACTGTTTTTT
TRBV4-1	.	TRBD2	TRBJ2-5	CASSQDPSGGLQETQYF	TGCGCCAGCAGCCAAGATCCTAGCGGGGGATTACAAGAGACCCAGTACTTC
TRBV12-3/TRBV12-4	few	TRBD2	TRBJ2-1	CASSTGLAGVYNEQFF	TGTGCCAGCAGCACAGGACTAGCGGGGGTCTACAATGAGCAGTTCTTC
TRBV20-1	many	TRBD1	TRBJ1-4	CSAGDRVPEKLFF	TGCAGTGCTGGGGACAGGGTGCCTGAAAAACTGTTTTTT
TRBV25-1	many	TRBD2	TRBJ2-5	CASSILAGVQETQYF	TGTGCCAGCAGTATCCTAGCGGGGGTACAAGAGACCCAGTACTTC
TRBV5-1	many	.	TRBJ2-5	CASSLALETQYF	TGCGCCAGCAGCTTGGCCCTCGAGACCCAGTACTTC
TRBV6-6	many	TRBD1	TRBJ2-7	CASSRTQGAPATEQYF	TGTGCCAGCAGCCGAACCCAGGGGGCGCCGGCTACCGAGCAGTACTTC
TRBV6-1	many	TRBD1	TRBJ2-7	CASSERQGSGEQYF	TGTGCCAGCAGTGAAAGACAGGGGTCCGGCGAGCAGTACTTC
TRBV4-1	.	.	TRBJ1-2	CASSPNDLLGGSGYGYTF	TGCGCCAGCAGCCCGAATGACCTACTTGGGGGTTCGGGCTATGGCTACACCTTC
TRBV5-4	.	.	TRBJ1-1	CASSPGNLNTEAFF	TGTGCCAGCAGCCCCGGGAATTTGAACACTGAAGCTTTCTTT
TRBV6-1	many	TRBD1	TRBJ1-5	CASSGGQYFQPQHF	TGTGCCAGCAGTGGGGGACAGTACTTTCAGCCCCAGCATTTT
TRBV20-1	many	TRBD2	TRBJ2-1	CSARVGSGGPNGQFF	TGCAGTGCTAGAGTCGGTAGCGGGGGGCCGAATGGGCAGTTCTTC
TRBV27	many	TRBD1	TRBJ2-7	CASSQGPYEQYF	TGTGCCAGCTCACAGGGGCCCTACGAGCAGTACTTC
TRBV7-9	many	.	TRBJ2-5	CASSFGETQYF	TGTGCCAGCAGCTTTGGGGAGACCCAGTACTTC
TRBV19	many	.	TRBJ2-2	CASKGHKNTGELFF	TGTGCCTCGAAGGGACACAAGAACACCGGGGAGCTGTTTTTT
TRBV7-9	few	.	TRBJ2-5	CASSPRQMTNDWETQYF	TGTGCCAGCAGCCCCAGACAGATGACAAATGACTGGGAGACCCAGTACTTC
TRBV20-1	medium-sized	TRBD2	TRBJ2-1	CSARKGLAGGQWYNEQFF	TGCAGTGCTAGAAAGGGACTAGCGGGGGGGCAGTGGTACAATGAGCAGTTCTTC
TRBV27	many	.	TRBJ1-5	CASSSYPGGNQPQHF	TGTGCCAGCAGTTCATACCCAGGGGGCAATCAGCCCCAGCATTTT
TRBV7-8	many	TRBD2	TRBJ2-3	CASSPLAGVSTDTQYF	TGTGCCAGCAGCCCCCTAGCGGGGGTTAGCACAGATACGCAGTATTTT
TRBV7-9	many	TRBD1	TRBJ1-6	CASSLTGNSPLHF	TGTGCCAGCAGCTTGACAGGGAATTCACCCCTCCACTTT
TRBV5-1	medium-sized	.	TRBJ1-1	CASSPARESLNTEAFF	TGCGCCAGCAGCCCGGCACGGGAGTCTTTGAACACTGAAGCTTTCTTT
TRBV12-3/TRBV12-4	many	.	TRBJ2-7	CASSKAAVAHSYEQYF	TGTGCCAGCAGTAAGGCGGCAGTCGCCCACTCCTACGAGCAGTACTTC
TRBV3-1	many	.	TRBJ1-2	CASSQGPNYGYTF	TGTGCCAGCAGCCAGGGACCTAACTATGGCTACACCTTC